This TCR beta chain was obtained from a study of T cell responses to AZD1222 COVID-19 vaccine. Findings and limits, study-wide: An increase in Spike-specific TCR breadth and depth was observed after two AZD1222 doses. Donors were chiefly white British, with a greater number of females, and clonal diversity was perhaps underestimated. With dominance at 160-218 and 743-854, vaccine-associated CD4 TCRs spanned spike.

This clone has more than one count but fewer than ten. As yet, its antigen is unknown. Method: immunoSEQ multiplex PCR; TCRdb's copy keeps in-frame clones and lacks some. The sample records about 81,000 clones, around nine tenths being singletons. Germline assignment: CDR1 SEHNR and CDR2 FQNEAQ (reference sequence). V was trimmed by 5 bases and J by 0 bases, leaving 11 bases between them. This CDR3 contains 14 residues. The origin of this receptor is an adult who received the AZD1222 COVID-19 vaccine. The chain employs TRBV7-9 and TRBJ2-7; no firm D call. The input for sequencing was peripheral blood, taken 28 days after the second AZD1222 dose. This CDR3 reads CASSQQLISYEQYF. The CDR3 DNA is TGTGCCAGCAGCCAACAGTTGATCTCCTACGAGCAGTACTTC.